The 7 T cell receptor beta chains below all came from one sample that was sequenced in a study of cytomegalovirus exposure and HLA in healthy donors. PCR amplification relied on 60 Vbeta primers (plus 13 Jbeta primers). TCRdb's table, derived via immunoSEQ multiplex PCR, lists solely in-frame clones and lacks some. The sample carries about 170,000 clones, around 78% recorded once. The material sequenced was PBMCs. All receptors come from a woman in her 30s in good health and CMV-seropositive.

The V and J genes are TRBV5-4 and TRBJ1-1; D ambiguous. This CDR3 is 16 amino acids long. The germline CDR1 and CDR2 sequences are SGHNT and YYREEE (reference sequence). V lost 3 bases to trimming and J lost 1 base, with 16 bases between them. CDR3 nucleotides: TGTGCCAGCAGCTGGGTGGCGGGCGGTCGGAACACTGAAGCTTTCTTT. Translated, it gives CASSWVAGGRNTEAFF.

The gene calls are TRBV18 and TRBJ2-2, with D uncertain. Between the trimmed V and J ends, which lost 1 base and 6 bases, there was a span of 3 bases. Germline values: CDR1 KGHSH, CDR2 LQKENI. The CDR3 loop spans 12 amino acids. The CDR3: CASSPLSGELFF. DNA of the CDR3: TGTGCCAGCTCACCACTCTCCGGGGAGCTGTTTTTT.

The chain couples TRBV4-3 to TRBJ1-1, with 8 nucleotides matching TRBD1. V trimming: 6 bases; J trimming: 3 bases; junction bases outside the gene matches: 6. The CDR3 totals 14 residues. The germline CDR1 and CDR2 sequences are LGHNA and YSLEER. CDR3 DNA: TGCGCCAGCAGGTACATACAGGGGGACACTGAAGCTTTCTTT. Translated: CASRYIQGDTEAFF.

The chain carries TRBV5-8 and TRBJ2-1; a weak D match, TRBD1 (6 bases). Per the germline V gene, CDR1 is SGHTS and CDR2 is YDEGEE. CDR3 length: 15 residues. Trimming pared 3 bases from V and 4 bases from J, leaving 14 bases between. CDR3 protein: CASSSETGQYNEQFF. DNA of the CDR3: TGTGCCAGCAGCTCCGAAACAGGGCAGTACAATGAGCAGTTCTTC.

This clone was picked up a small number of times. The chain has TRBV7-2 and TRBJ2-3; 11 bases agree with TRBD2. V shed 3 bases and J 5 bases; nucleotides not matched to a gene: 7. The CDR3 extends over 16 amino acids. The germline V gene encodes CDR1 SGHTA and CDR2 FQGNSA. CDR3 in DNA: TGTGCCAGCAGCTTCACCGGGACTAGCGGAGAAGATACGCAGTATTTT. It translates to CASSFTGTSGEDTQYF.

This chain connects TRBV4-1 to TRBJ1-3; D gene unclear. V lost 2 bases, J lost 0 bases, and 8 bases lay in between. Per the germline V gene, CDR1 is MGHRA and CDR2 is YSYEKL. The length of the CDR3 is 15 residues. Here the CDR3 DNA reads TGCGCCAGCAGCCAATTAGGACTCTCTGGAAACACCATATATTTT. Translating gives CASSQLGLSGNTIYF.

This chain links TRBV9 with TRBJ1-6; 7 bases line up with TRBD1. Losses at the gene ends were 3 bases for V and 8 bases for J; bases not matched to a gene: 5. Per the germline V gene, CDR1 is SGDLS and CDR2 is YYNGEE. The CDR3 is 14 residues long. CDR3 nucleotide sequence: TGTGCCAGCAGCGAACGGACAGGACATTCACCCCTCCACTTT. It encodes CASSERTGHSPLHF.